The rows below give T cell receptor beta chains drawn from one sample of a study of cytomegalovirus exposure and HLA in healthy donors. Repertoires were generated with immunoSEQ multiplex PCR, while TCRdb's copy carries only in-frame clones and drops some. The data show 110,000 to 150,000 clones, with approximately 70% seen just once and roughly 2% held by the top ten. The sample was PBMCs. The receptors were sampled from a woman in her fifties or sixties in good health and CMV-seropositive. CDR3s leave out the opening cysteine and the closing phenylalanine or tryptophan. The D gene is left open where the match is weak.

J | D | V | CDR3
TRBJ2-5 | TRBD1 | TRBV5-1 | ASSSGTGGETQY
TRBJ2-1 | . | TRBV7-2 | ASSLGRDLPPF
TRBJ1-2 | TRBD1 | TRBV6-1 | ASNIERGQLYGYT
TRBJ2-2 | . | TRBV2 | ASSEAAVNTGELF
TRBJ1-3 | . | TRBV30 | AWSVRGRPSSGNTIY
TRBJ1-4 | TRBD1 | TRBV19 | ASSTQQGTNEKLF
TRBJ1-2 | . | TRBV2 | ASSVGGANYGYT
TRBJ1-1 | TRBD1 | TRBV2 | ASSLGQTNTEAF
. | . | TRBV19 | ASSIRGSHEQY
TRBJ2-4 | . | TRBV27 | ASSLGRLTKNIQY
TRBJ2-1 | . | TRBV28 | ASSSGSLGGCEQF
TRBJ2-1 | TRBD2 | TRBV19 | ASSIHGSGRINEQF
TRBJ1-5 | . | TRBV1 | TSSPPTVPSNQPQH
TRBJ1-4 | TRBD1 | TRBV15 | ATSRDRDRGRDEKLF
TRBJ1-1 | . | TRBV9 | ASSPRTDMNTEAF
TRBJ2-3 | TRBD2 | TRBV5-1 | ASSLTLRTSGRGTDTQY
TRBJ2-6 | TRBD1 | TRBV6-6 | ASTSTGASGANVLT
TRBJ1-2 | . | TRBV5-4 | ASSIDIGGGT
TRBJ1-1 | TRBD1 | TRBV6-5 | ASSYDRANTEAF
TRBJ1-2 | . | TRBV28 | ASSLSSGEGWGYT
TRBJ2-1 | . | TRBV2 | ASRGTLREQF
TRBJ2-7 | . | TRBV10-3 | AISESTGDEQY
TRBJ2-5 | . | TRBV11-2 | ASSWRGQETQY
TRBJ2-3 | . | TRBV5-1 | ASSLAGTEYTDTQY
TRBJ2-7 | . | TRBV21-1 | ASGLTSGRDYEQY
TRBJ2-1 | . | TRBV27 | ASSLGGGSEQF